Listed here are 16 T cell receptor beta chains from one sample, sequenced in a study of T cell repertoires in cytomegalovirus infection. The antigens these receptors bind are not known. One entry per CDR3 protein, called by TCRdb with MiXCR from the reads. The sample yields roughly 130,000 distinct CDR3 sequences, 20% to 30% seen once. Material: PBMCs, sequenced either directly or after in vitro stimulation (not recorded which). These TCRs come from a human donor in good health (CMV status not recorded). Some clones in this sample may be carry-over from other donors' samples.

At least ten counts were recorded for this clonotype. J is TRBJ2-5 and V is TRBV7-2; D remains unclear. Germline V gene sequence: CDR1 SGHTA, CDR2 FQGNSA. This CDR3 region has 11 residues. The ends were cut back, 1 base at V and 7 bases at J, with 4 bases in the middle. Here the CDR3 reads CASSLVVTQYF. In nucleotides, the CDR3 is TGTGCCAGCAGCTTAGTGGTGACCCAGTACTTC.

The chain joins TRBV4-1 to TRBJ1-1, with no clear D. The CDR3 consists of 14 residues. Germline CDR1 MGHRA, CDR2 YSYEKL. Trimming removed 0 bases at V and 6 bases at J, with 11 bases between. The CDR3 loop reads CASSQDYGISEAFF. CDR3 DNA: TGCGCCAGCAGCCAAGATTATGGAATCTCTGAAGCTTTCTTT.

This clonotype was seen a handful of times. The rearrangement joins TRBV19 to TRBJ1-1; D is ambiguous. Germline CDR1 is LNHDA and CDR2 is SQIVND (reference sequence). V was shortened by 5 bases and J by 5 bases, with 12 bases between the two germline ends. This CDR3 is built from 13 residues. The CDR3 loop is CASSWSRGTEAFF. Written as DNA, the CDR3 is TGTGCCAGTAGTTGGTCTAGAGGAACTGAAGCTTTCTTT.

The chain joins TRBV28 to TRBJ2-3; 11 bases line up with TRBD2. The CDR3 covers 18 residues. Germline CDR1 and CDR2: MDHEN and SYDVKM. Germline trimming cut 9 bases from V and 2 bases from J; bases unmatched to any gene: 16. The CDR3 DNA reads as TGTGCCAGTTCAACCTTGTTGGGACTAGCGGAATCCACAGATACGCAGTATTTT. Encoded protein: CASSTLLGLAESTDTQYF.

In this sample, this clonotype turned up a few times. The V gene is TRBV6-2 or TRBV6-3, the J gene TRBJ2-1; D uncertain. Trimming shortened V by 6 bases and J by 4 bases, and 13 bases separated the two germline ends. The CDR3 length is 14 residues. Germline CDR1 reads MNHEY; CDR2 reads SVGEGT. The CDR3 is CASSRPNSYNEQFF. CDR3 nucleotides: TGTGCCAGCAGCCGCCCGAACTCATACAATGAGCAGTTCTTC.

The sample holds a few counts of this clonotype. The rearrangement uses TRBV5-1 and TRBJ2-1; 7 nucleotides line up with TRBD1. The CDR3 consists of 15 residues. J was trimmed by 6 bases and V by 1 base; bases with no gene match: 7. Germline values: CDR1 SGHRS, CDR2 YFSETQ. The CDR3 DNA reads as TGCGCCAGCAGCTTGCAAGGGGGCTATATCAATGAGCAGTTCTTC. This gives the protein CASSLQGGYINEQFF.

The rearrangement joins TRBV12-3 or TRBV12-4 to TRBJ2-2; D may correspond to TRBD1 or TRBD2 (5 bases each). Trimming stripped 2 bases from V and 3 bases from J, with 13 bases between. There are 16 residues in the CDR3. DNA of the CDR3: TGTGCCAGCAGTTTATTGTCCGGGGCCTACACCGGGGAGCTGTTTTTT. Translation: CASSLLSGAYTGELFF.

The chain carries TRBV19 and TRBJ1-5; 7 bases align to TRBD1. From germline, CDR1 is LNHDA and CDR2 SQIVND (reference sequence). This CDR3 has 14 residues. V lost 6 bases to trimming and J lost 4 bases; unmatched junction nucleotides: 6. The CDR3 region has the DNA TGTGCCAGTAGCCCGGGACAGAAGAATCAGCCCCAGCATTTT. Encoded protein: CASSPGQKNQPQHF.

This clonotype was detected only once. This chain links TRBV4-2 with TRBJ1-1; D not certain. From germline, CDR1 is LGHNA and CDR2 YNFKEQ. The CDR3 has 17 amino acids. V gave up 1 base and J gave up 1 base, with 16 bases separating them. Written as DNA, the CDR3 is TGTGCCAGCAGCCAAGGGTCGGGAGGGAGAAGGAACACTGAAGCTTTCTTT. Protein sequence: CASSQGSGGRRNTEAFF.

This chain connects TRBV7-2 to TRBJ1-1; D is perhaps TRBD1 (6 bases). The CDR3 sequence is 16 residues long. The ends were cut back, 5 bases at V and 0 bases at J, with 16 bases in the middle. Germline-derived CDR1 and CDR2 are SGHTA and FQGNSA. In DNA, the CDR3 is TGTGCCAGCAGCATACAGGGCGGAGGGGTGAACACTGAAGCTTTCTTT. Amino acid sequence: CASSIQGGGVNTEAFF.

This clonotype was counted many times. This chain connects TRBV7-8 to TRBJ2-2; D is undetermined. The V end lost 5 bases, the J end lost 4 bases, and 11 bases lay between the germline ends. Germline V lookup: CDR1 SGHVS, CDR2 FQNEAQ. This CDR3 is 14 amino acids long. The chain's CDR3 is CASSAPKGTGELFF. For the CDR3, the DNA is TGTGCCAGCAGCGCCCCCAAAGGCACCGGGGAGCTGTTTTTT.

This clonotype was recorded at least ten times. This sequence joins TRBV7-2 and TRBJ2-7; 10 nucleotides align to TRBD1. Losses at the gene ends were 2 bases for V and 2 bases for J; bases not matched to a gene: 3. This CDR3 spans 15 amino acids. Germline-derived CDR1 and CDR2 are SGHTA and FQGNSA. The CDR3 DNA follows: TGTGCCAGCAGCTTACACGGGACAGGGGCCTACGAGCAGTACTTC. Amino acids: CASSLHGTGAYEQYF.

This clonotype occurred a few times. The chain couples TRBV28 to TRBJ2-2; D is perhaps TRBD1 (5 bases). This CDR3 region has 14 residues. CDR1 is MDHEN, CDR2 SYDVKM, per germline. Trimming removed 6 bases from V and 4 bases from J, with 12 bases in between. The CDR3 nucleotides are TGTGCCAGCAGGGGGCCAGGTCCCACCGGGGAGCTGTTTTTT. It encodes CASRGPGPTGELFF.

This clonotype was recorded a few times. CDR3 coding DNA: TGTGCCAGTACCCGACCCAAGGGCCCCAACAATGAGCAGTTCTTC. Its protein is CASTRPKGPNNEQFF. This rearrangement joins TRBV19 to TRBJ2-1; D not resolved. This CDR3 spans 15 amino acids. V shed 7 bases and J shed 5 bases, with 18 bases lying between them. Germline V gene data show CDR1 as LNHDA and CDR2 as SQIVND (reference sequence). Variable domain in full (rest from reference TRBV19 and TRBJ2-1): DGGITQSPKYLFRKEGQNVTLSCEQNLNHDAMYWYRQDPGQGLRLIYYSQIVNDFQKGDIAEGYSVSREKKESFPLTVTSAQKNPTAFYLCASTRPKGPNNEQFFGPGTRLTVL.

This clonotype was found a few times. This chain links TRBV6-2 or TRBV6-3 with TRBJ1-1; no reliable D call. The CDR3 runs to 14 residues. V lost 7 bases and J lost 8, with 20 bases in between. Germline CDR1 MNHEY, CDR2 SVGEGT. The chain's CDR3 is CASTDRGSNREAFF. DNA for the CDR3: TGTGCCAGCACCGACCGGGGTTCGAATAGGGAAGCTTTCTTT.

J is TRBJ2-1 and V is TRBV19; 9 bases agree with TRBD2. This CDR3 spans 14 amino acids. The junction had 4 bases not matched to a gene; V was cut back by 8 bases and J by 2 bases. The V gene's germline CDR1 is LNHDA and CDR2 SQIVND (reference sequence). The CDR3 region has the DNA TGTGCCAGTGTAGCGGGGGAAACCTACAATGAGCAGTTCTTC. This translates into CASVAGETYNEQFF.